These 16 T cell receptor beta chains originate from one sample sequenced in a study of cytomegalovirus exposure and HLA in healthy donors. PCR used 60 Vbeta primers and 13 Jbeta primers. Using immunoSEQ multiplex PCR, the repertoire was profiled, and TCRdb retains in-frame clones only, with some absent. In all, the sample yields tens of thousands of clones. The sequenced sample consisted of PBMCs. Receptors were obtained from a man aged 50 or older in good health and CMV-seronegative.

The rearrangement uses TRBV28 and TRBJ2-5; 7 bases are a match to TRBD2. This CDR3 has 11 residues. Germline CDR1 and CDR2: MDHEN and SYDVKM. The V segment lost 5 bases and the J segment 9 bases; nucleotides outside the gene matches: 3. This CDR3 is CASSGGRAQYF. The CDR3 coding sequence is TGTGCCAGCAGTGGGGGGAGGGCCCAGTACTTC.

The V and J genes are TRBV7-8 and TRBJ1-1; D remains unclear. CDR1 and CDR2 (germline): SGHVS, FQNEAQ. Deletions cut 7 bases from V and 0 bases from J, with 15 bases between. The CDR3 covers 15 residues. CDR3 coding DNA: TGTGCCAGCACCTCTAGCCTGGGCATGAACACTGAAGCTTTCTTT. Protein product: CASTSSLGMNTEAFF.

The DNA for the CDR3 is TGTGCCAGCAGCTTCCGGGCCGGGGAGCTGTTTTTT. Protein sequence: CASSFRAGELFF. The gene calls are TRBV7-8 and TRBJ2-2, with no clear D. Germline V gives CDR1 SGHVS, CDR2 FQNEAQ. With 3 bases removed from V and 6 bases from J, the gap between germline ends came to 5 bases. The CDR3 extends over 12 amino acids.

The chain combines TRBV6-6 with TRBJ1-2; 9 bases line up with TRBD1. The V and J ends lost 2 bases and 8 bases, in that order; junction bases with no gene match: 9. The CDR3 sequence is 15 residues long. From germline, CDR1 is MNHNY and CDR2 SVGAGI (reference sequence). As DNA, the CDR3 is TGTGCCAGCAGTTACCCACGACAGGGGGTGGCGGGCTACACCTTC. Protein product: CASSYPRQGVAGYTF.

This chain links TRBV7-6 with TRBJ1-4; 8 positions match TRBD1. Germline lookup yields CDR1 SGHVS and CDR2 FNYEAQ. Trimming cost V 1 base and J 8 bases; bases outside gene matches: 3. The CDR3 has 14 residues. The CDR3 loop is CASSLGTGLEKLFF. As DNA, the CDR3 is TGTGCCAGCAGCTTAGGGACAGGGCTCGAAAAACTGTTTTTT.

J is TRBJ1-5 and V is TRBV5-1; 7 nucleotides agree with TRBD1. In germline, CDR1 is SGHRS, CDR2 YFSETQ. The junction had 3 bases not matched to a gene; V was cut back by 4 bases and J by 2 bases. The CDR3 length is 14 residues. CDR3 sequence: CASSKGTGNQPQHF. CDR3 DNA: TGCGCCAGCAGCAAAGGGACAGGCAATCAGCCCCAGCATTTT.

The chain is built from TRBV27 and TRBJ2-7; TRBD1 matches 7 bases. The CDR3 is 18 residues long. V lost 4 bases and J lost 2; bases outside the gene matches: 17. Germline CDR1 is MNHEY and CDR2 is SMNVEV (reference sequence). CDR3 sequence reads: CASSSRNRGWWSAYEQYF. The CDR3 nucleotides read TGTGCCAGCAGTTCCCGTAACAGGGGATGGTGGAGCGCCTACGAGCAGTACTTC.

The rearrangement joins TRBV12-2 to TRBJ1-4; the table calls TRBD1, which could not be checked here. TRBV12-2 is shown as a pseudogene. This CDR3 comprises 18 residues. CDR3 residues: CASRWDRGGGGTNEKLFF. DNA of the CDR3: TGTGCAAGTCGCTGGGACAGGGGCGGAGGTGGGACTAATGAAAAACTGTTTTTT.

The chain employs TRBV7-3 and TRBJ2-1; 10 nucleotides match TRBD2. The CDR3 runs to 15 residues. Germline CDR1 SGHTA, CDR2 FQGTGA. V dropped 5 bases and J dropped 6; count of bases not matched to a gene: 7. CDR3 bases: TGTGCCAGCAGCCGGAGCGGGGGGGGCCTCAATGAGCAGTTCTTC. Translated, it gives CASSRSGGGLNEQFF.

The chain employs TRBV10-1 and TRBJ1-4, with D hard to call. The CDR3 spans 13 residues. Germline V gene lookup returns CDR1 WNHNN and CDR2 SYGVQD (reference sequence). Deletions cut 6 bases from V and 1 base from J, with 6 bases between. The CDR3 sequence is CASRAVTNEKLFF. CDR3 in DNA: TGCGCCAGCAGGGCTGTAACTAATGAAAAACTGTTTTTT.

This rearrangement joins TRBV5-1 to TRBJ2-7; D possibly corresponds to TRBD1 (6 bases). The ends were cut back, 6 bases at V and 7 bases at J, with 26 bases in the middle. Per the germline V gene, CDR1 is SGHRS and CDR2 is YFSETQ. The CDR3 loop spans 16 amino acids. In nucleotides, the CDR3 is TGCGCCAGCACCGTGGGGCCCCAAGCAGGGGCCTTGGAGCAGTACTTC. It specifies CASTVGPQAGALEQYF.

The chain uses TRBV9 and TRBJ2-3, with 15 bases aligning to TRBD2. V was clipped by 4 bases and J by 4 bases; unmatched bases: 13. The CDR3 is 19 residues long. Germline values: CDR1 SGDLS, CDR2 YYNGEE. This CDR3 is CASSTLAGTSGGIADTQYF. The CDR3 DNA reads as TGTGCCAGCAGCACCCTGGCCGGGACTAGCGGGGGGATCGCAGATACGCAGTATTTT.

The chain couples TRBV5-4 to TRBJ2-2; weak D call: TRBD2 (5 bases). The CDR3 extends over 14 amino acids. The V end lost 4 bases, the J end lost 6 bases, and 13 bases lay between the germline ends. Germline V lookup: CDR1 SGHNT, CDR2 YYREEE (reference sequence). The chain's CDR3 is CASSPRAGAGELFF. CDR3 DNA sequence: TGTGCCAGCAGCCCCCGGGCCGGGGCCGGGGAGCTGTTTTTT.

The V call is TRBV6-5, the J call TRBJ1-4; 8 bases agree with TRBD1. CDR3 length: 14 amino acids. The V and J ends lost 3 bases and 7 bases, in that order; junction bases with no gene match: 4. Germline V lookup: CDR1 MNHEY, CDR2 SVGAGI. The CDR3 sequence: CASSYNRGSEKLFF. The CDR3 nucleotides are TGTGCCAGCAGTTATAACAGGGGGAGTGAAAAACTGTTTTTT.

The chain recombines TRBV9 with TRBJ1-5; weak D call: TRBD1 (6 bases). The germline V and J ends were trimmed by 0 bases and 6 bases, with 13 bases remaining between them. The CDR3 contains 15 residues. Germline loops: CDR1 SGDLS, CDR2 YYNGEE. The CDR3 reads CASSVGGGGAQPQHF. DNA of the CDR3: TGTGCCAGCAGCGTAGGTGGCGGGGGGGCTCAGCCCCAGCATTTT.

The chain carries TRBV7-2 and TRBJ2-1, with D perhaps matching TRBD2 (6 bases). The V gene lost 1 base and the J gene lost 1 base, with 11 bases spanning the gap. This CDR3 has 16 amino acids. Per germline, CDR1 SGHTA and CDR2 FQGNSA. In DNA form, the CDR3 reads TGTGCCAGCAGCTTAGATAGCGGAATTTCCTACAATGAGCAGTTCTTC. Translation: CASSLDSGISYNEQFF.